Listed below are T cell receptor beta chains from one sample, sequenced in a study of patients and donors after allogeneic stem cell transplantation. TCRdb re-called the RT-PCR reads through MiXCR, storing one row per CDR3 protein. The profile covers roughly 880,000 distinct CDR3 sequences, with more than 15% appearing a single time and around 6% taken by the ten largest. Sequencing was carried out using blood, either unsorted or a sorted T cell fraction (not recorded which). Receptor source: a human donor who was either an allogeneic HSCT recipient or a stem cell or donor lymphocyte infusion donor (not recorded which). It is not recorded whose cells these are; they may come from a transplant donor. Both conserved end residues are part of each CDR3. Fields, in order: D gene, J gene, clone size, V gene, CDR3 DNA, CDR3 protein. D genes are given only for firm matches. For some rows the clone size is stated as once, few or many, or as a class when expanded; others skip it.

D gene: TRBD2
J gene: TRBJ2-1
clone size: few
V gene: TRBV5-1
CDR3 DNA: TGCGCCAGCAGCCCAACCCAGCCGGGACTAGCGGGACTGGGGCATGAGCAGTTCTTC
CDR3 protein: CASSPTQPGLAGLGHEQFF

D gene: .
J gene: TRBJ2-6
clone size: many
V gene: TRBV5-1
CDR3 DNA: TGCGCCAGCAGCTTTTTAGGGGGAGCTTCTGGGGCCAACGTCCTGACTTTC
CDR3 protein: CASSFLGGASGANVLTF

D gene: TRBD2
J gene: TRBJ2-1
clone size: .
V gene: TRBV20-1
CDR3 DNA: TGCAGTGCTGGGGCCCTAGCGGGGGGTGAGCAGTTCTTC
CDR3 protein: CSAGALAGGEQFF

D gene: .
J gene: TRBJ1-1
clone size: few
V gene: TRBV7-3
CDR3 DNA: TGTGCCAGCAGCTCCCACACCTCGCTGGGCACTGAAGCTTTCTTT
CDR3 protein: CASSSHTSLGTEAFF

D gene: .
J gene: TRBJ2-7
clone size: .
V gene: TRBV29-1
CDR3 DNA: TGCAGCGTTGTAAACTCCGAGCAGTACTTC
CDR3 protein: CSVVNSEQYF

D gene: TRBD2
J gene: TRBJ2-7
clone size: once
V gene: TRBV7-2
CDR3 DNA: TGTGCCAGCAGCCCCGGGACTAGCTATCTGAACGAGCAGTACTTC
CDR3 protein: CASSPGTSYLNEQYF

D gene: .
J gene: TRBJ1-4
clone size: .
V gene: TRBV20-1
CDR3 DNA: TGCAGTGCTAGGGCTACAGGGACCTCTAAAGAACTGTTTTTT
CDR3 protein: CSARATGTSKELFF

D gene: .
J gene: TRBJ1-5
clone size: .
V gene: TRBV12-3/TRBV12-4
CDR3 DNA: TGTGCCAGCAGTTTCTCGTCTTATCAGCCCCAGCATTTT
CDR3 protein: CASSFSSYQPQHF

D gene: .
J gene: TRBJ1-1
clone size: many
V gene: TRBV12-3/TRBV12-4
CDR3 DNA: TGTGCCAGCAGTCCCTATCCCGGGGGCGCAGGCACTGAAGCTTTCTTT
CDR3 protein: CASSPYPGGAGTEAFF

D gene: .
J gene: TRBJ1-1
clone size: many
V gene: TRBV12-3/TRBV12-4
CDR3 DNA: TGTGCCAGCAGTGACACAGGGTTGAACACTGAAGCTTTCTTT
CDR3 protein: CASSDTGLNTEAFF

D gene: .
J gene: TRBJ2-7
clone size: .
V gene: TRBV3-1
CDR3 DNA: TGTGCCAGCAGCCAAGGAACGGGTTCTACCTACGAGCAGTACTTC
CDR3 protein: CASSQGTGSTYEQYF

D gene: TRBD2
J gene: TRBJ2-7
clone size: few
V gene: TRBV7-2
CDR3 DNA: TGTGCCAGCAGCTTAGCCATTAGCGGGGACGAGCAGTACTTC
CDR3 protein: CASSLAISGDEQYF

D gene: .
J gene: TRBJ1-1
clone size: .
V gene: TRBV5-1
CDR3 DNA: TGCGCCAGCAGCCCCACTCCCCCAGGGAAGCTTAACACTGAAGCTTTCTTT
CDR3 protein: CASSPTPPGKLNTEAFF

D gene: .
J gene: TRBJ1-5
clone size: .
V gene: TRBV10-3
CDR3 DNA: TGTGCCATCAACGCCAGGGGAGGGAATCAGCCCCAGCATTTT
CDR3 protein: CAINARGGNQPQHF

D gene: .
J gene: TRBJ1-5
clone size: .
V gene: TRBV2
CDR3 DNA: TGTGCCAGCAGTGACAAGGGACGCAATCAGCCCCAGCATTTT
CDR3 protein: CASSDKGRNQPQHF

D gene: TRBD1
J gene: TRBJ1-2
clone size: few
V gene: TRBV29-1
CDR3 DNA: TGCAGCGCCGCGACAGGGGCCTATGGCTACACCTTC
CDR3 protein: CSAATGAYGYTF

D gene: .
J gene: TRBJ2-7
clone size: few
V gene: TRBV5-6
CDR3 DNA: TGTGCCAGCAGCCTAGGACAGCACTACGAGCAGTACTTC
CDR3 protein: CASSLGQHYEQYF

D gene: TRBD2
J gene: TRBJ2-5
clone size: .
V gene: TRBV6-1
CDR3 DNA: TGTGCCAGCCAAAGGACTAGCGGGGGCTACTACCAAGAGACCCAGTACTTC
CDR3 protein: CASQRTSGGYYQETQYF

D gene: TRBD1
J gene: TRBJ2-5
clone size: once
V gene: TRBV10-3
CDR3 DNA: TGTGCCATCAGTGTGGACAGGGGCGGAGAGACCCAGTACTTC
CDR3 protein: CAISVDRGGETQYF

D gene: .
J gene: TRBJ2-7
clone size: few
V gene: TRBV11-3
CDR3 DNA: TGTGCCAGCAACTCCCTGAGGGGGGACGAGCAGTACTTC
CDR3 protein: CASNSLRGDEQYF

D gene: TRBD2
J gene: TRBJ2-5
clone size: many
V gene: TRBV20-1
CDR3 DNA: TGCAGTGCTAGGATAGCGGGGGGAGAGACCCAGTACTTC
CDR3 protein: CSARIAGGETQYF

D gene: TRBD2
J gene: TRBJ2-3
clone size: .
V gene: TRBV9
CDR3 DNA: TGTGCCAGCAGCGCGTATAGCGGGGGGGCCACAGATACGCAGTATTTT
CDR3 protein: CASSAYSGGATDTQYF

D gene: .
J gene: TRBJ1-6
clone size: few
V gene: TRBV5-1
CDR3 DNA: TGCGCCAGCAGCTTGGTCGGTGCAGGAGATAATTCACCCCTCCACTTT
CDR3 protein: CASSLVGAGDNSPLHF

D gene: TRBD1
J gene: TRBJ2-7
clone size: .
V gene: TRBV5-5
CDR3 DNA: TGTGCCAGCAGTTTGTTGGGACAGCTCTACGAGCAGTACTTC
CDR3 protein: CASSLLGQLYEQYF

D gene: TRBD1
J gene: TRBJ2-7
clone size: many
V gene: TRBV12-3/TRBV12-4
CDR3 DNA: TGTGCCAGCACTCGGACAGGACCTTCCTACGAGCAGTACTTC
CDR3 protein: CASTRTGPSYEQYF

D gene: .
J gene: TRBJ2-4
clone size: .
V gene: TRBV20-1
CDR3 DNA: TGCAGTGCTAGAACAGGGGGGGTAGCCAAAAACATTCAGTACTTC
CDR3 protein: CSARTGGVAKNIQYF

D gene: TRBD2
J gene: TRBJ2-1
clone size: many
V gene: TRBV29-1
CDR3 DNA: TGCAGCGCCGTAAGCGGGAGCAAGTCCTACAATGAGCAGTTCTTC
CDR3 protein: CSAVSGSKSYNEQFF

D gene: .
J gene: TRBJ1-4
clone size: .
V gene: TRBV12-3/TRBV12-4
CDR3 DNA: TGTGCCAGCAGTTTTCCGGGACGGTCTAATGAAAAACTGTTTTTT
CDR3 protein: CASSFPGRSNEKLFF

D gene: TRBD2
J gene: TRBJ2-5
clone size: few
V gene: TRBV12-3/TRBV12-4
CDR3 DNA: TGTGCCAGCAGTCTGGACCTTAGCGGGTCCGGGCAGGGAGAGACCCAGTACTTC
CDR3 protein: CASSLDLSGSGQGETQYF

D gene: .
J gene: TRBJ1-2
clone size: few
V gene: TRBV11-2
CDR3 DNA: TGTGCCAGCAGCTTAGAGGTTAGGATTTACCGAGCTAACTATGGCTACACCTTC
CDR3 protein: CASSLEVRIYRANYGYTF

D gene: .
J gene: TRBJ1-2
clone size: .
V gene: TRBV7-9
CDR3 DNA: TGTGCCAGCAGCTTAGGGGGGGCCGGAAACTATGGCTACACCTTC
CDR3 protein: CASSLGGAGNYGYTF

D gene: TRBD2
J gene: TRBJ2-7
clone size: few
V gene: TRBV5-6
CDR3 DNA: TGTGCCAGCAGCCCCCTAGGGCTAGCGGGAGGAAACGAGCAGTACTTC
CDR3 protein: CASSPLGLAGGNEQYF

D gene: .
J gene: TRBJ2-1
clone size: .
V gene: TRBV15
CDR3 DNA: TGTGCCACCAGCAGAGATTACAAGGGGTTGAACAATGAGCAGTTCTTC
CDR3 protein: CATSRDYKGLNNEQFF

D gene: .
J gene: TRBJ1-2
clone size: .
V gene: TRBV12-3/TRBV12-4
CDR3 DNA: TGTGCCAGCAGTTTGCGTTCAGGGAGTGGCTACACCTTC
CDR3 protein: CASSLRSGSGYTF

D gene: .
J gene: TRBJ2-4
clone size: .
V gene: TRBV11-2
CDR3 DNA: TGTGCCAGCAGCTTAGTGGGGCGTCGATTAAACATTCAGTACTTC
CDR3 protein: CASSLVGRRLNIQYF

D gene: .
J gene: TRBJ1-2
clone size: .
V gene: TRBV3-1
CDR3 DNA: TGTGCCAGCAGCCAAGACAGTCATCTCGTAAACTATGGCTACACCTTC
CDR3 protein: CASSQDSHLVNYGYTF

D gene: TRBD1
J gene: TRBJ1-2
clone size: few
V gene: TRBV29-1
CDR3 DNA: TGCAGCGCTGACAGGGACTATGGCTACACCTTC
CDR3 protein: CSADRDYGYTF

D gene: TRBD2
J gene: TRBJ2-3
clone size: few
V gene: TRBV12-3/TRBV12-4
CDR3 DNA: TGTGCCAGCAGTTTACAACTAGCGGGAGGGCCAGATACGCAGTATTTT
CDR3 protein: CASSLQLAGGPDTQYF

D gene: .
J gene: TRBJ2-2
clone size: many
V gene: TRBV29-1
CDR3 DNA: TGCAGCGTCGCCGTTTTGTTAGGCACCGGGGAGCTGTTTTTT
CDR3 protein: CSVAVLLGTGELFF

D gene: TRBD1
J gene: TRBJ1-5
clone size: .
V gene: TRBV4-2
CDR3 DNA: TGTGCCAGCAGCCAAGATTATCGTCTAGACAGGGGGCATAGCAATCAGCCCCAGCATTTT
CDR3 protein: CASSQDYRLDRGHSNQPQHF

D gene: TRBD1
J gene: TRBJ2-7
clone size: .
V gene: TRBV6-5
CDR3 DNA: TGTGCCAGCAGTTACCCACCCGGGGATCGAGGGGGCTTGAGAGAGCAGTACTTC
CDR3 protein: CASSYPPGDRGGLREQYF

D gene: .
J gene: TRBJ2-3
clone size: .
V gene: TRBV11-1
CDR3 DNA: TGTGCCAGCAGCTTAGCCGTTAGCAGCGGAACAGATACGCAGTATTTT
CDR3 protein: CASSLAVSSGTDTQYF

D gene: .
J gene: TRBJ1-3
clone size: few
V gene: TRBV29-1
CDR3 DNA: TGCAGCGTTGAGCGTGTGGGCTATGGAAACACCATATATTTT
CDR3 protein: CSVERVGYGNTIYF

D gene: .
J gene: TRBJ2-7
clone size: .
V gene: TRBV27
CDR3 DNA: TGTGCCAGCGGGGACCCACCCGCCTACGAGCAGTACTTC
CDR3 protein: CASGDPPAYEQYF

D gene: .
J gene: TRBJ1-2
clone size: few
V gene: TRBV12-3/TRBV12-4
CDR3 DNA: TGTGCCAGCGGGCTTAACGCCTTC
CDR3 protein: CASGLNAF

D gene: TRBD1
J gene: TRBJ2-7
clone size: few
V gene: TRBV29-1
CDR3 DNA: TGCAGCGTTTGGGACAGGGACTCCTTTTTCTACGAGCAGTACTTC
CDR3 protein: CSVWDRDSFFYEQYF

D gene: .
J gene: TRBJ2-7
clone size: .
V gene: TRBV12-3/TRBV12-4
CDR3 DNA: TGTGCCAGCAGTTTAGAGGGACTGCCCTACGAGCAGTACTTC
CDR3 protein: CASSLEGLPYEQYF

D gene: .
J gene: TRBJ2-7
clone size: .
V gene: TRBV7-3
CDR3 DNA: TGTGCCAGCAGCCCGACAGCGTCGTCCTACGAGCAGTACTTC
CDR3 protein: CASSPTASSYEQYF

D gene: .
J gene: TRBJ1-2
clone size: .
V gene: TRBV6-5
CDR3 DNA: TGTGCCAGCAGTTACTCGGAAAAGGGTGCGATGAGCCACACCTTC
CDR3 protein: CASSYSEKGAMSHTF